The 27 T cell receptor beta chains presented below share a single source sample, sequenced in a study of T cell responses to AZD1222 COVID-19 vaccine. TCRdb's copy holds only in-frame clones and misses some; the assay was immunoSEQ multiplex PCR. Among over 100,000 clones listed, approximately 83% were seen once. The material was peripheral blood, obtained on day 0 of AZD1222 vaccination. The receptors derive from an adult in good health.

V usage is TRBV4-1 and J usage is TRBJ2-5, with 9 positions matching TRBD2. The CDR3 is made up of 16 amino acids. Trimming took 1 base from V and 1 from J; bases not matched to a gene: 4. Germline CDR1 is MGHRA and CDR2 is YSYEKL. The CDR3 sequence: CASSQGLAGSQETQYF. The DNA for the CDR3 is TGCGCCAGCAGCCAAGGCCTAGCGGGGTCCCAAGAGACCCAGTACTTC.

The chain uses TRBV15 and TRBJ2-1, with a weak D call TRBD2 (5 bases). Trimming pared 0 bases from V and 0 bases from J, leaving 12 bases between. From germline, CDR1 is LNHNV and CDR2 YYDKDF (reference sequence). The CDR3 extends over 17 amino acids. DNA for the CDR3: TGTGCCACCAGCAGAGATGGGTTGGGAGTCTCCTACAATGAGCAGTTCTTC. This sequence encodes CATSRDGLGVSYNEQFF. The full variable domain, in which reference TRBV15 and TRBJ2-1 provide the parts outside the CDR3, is DAMVIQNPRYQVTQFGKPVTLSCSQTLNHNVMYWYQQKSSQAPKLLFHYYDKDFNNEADTPDNFQSRRPNTSFCFLDIRSPGLGDTAMYLCATSRDGLGVSYNEQFFGPGTRLTVL.

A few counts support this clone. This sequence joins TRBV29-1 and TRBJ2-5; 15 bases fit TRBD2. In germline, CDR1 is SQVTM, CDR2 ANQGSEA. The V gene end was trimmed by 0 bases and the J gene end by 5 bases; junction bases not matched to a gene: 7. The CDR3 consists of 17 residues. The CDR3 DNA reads TGCAGCGTTGAAGATTGGACTAGCGGGAGGGCTAGTGAGACCCAGTACTTC. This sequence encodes CSVEDWTSGRASETQYF.

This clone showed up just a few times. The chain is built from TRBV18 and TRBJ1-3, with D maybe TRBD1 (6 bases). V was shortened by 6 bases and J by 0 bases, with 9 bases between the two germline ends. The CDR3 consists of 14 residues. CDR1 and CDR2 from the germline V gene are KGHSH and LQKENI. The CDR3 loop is CASSGGNSGNTIYF. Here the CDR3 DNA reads TGTGCCAGCTCGGGGGGCAACTCTGGAAACACCATATATTTT.

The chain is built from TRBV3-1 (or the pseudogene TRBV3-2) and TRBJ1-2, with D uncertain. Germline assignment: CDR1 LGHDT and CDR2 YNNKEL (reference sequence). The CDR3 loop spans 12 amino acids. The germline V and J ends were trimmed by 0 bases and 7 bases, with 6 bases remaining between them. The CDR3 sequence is CASSQEWGGYTF. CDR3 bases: TGTGCCAGCAGCCAAGAGTGGGGTGGCTACACCTTC.

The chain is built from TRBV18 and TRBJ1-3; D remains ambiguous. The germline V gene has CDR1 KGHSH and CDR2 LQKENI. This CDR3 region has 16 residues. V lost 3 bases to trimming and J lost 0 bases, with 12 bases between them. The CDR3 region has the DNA TGTGCCAGCTCACCCGCCGCCAGATTCTCTGGAAACACCATATATTTT. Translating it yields CASSPAARFSGNTIYF.

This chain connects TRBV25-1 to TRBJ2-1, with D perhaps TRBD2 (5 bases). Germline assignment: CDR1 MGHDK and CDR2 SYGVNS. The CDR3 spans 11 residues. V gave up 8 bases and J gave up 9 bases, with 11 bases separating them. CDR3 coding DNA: TGTGCCAGCGCACTCAGCGGTGAGCAGTTCTTC. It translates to CASALSGEQFF.

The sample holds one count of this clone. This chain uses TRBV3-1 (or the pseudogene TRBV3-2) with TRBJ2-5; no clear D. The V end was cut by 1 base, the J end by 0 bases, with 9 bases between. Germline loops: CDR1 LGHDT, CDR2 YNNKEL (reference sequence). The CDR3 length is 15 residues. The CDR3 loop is CASSQGGSDQETQYF. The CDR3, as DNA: TGTGCCAGCAGCCAAGGGGGATCGGACCAAGAGACCCAGTACTTC.

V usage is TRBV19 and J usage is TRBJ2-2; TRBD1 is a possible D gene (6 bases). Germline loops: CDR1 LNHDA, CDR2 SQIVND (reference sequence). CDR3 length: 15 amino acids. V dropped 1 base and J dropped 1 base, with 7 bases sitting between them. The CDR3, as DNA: TGTGCCAGTAGTATAGGGACAGTGAACACCGGGGAGCTGTTTTTT. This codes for CASSIGTVNTGELFF.

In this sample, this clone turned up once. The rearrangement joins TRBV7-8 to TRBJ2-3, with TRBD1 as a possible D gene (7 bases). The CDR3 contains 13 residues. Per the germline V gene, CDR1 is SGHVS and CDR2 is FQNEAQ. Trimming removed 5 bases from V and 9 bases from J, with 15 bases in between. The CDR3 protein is CASSPSGGRTQYF. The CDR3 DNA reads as TGTGCCAGCAGCCCCTCAGGGGGGAGGACGCAGTATTTT.

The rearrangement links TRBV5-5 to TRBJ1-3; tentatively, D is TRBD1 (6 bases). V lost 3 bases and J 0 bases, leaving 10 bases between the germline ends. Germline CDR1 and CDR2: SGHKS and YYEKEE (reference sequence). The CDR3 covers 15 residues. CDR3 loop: CASSSQGPSGNTIYF. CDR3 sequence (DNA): TGTGCCAGCAGCTCACAGGGCCCCTCTGGAAACACCATATATTTT.

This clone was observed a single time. The CDR3 spells CASSPDTNYGYTF. In DNA, the CDR3 is TGTGCCAGCAGCCCGGACACCAACTATGGCTACACCTTC. The V call is TRBV6-2 or TRBV6-3, the J call TRBJ1-2; tentative D call: TRBD1 (5 bases). The V gene's germline CDR1 is MNHEY and CDR2 SVGEGT. V dropped 6 bases and J dropped 2 bases, with 10 bases sitting between them. The CDR3 has 13 amino acids.

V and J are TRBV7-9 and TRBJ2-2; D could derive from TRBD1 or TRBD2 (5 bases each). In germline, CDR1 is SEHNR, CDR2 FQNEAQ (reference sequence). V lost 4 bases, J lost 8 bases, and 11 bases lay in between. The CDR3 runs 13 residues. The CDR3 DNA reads TGTGCCAGCAGCTCTCCGGGGCCTGGGGAGCTGTTTTTT. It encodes CASSSPGPGELFF. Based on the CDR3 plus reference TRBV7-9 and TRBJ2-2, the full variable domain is DTGVSQNPRHKITKRGQNVTFRCDPISEHNRLYWYRQTLGQGPEFLTYFQNEAQLEKSRLLSDRFSAERPKGSFSTLEIQRTEQGDSAMYLCASSSPGPGELFFGEGSRLTVL.

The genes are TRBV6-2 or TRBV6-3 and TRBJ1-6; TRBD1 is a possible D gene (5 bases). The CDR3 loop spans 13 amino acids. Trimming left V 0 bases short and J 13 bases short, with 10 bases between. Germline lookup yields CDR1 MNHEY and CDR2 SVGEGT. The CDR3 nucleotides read TGTGCCAGCAGTTACTCGGGCAGGGAGCCCCTCCACTTT. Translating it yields CASSYSGREPLHF.

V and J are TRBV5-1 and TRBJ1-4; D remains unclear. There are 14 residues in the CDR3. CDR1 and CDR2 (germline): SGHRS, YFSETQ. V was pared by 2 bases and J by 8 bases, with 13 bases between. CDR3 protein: CASSLVRGTEKLFF. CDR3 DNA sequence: TGCGCCAGCAGCTTAGTCCGGGGTACCGAAAAACTGTTTTTT.

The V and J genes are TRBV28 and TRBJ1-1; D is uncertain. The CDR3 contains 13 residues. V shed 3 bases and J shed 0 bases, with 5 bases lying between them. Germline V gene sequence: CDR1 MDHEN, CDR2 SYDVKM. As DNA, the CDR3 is TGTGCCAGCAGTTTGCCGCTGAACACTGAAGCTTTCTTT. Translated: CASSLPLNTEAFF.

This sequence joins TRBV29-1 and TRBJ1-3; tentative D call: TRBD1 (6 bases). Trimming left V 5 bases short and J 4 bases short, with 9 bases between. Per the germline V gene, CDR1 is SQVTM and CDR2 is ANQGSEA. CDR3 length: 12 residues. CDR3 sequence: CSVRGEGNTIYF. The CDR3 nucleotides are TGCAGCGTTAGGGGGGAAGGAAACACCATATATTTT. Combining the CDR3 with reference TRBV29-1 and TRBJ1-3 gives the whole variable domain SAVISQKPSRDICQRGTSLTIQCQVDSQVTMMFWYRQQPGQSLTLIATANQGSEATYESGFVIDKFPISRPNLTFSTLTVSNMSPEDSSIYLCSVRGEGNTIYFGEGSWLTVV.

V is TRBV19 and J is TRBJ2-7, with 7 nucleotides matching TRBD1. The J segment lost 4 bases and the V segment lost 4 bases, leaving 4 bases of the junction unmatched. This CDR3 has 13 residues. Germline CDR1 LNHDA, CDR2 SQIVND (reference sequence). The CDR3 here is CASSRGQIYEQYF. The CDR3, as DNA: TGTGCCAGTAGTAGGGGACAGATTTACGAGCAGTACTTC.

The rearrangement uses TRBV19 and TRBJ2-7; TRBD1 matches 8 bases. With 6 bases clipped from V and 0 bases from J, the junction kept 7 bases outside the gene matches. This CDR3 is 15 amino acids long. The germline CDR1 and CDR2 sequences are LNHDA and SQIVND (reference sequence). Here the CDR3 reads CASRSDRGSSYEQYF. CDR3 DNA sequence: TGTGCCAGTAGGAGTGACAGGGGAAGCTCCTACGAGCAGTACTTC. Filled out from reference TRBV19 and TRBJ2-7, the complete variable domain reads DGGITQSPKYLFRKEGQNVTLSCEQNLNHDAMYWYRQDPGQGLRLIYYSQIVNDFQKGDIAEGYSVSREKKESFPLTVTSAQKNPTAFYLCASRSDRGSSYEQYFGPGTRLTVT.

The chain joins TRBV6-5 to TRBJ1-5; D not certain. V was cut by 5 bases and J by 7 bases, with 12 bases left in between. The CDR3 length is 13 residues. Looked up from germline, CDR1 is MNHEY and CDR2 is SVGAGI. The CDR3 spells CASSPGVGQPQHF. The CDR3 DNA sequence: TGTGCCAGCAGTCCCGGGGTGGGACAGCCCCAGCATTTT.

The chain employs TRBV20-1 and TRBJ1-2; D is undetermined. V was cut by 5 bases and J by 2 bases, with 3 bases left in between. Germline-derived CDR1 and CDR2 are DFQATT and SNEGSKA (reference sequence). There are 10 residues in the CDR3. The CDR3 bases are TGCAGTGCTTTAAACTATGGCTACACCTTC. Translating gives CSALNYGYTF.

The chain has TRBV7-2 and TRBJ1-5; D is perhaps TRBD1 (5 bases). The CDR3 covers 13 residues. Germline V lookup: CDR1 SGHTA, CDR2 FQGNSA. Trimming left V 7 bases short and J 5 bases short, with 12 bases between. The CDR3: CASKNTGDQPQHF. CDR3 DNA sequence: TGTGCCAGCAAGAACACGGGGGATCAGCCCCAGCATTTT.

The CDR3 nucleotides read TGTGCCAGCGGGACTAGCGGGAACAATGAGCAGTTCTTC. Translation gives CASGTSGNNEQFF. This rearrangement joins TRBV3-1 (or the pseudogene TRBV3-2) to TRBJ2-1; 13 positions match TRBD2. Germline V gives CDR1 LGHDT, CDR2 YNNKEL (reference sequence). Losses at the gene ends were 8 bases for V and 5 bases for J; bases not matched to a gene: 0. The length of the CDR3 is 13 residues.

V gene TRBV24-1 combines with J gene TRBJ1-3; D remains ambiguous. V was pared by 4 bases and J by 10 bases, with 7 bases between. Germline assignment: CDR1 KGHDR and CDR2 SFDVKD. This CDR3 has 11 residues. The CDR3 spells CATSDRTTIYF. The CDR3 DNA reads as TGTGCCACCAGTGACCGGACGACCATATATTTT.

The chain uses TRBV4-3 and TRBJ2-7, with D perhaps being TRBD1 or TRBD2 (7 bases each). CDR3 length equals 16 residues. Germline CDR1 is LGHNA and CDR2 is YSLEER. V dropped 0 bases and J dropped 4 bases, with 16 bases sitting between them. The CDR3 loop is CASSQEWGRGPYEQYF. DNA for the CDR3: TGCGCCAGCAGCCAAGAATGGGGGAGGGGGCCTTACGAGCAGTACTTC.

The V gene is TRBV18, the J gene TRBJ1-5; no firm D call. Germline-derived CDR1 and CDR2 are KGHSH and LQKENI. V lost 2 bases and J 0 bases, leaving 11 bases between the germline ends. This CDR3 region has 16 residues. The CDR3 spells CASSPSSRYSNQPQHF. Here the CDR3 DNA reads TGTGCCAGCTCACCATCTTCGAGATATAGCAATCAGCCCCAGCATTTT.

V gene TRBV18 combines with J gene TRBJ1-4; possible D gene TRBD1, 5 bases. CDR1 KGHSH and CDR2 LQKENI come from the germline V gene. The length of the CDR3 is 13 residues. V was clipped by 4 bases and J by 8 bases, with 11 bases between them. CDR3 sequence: CASSRGAMEKLFF. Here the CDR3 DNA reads TGTGCCAGCTCACGTGGGGCGATGGAAAAACTGTTTTTT. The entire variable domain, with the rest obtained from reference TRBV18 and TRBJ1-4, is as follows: NAGVMQNPRHLVRRRGQEARLRCSPMKGHSHVYWYRQLPEEGLKFMVYLQKENIIDESGMPKERFSAEFPKEGPSILRIQQVVRGDSAAYFCASSRGAMEKLFFGSGTQLSVL.